These 19 T cell receptor beta chains share one sample of origin, sequenced in a study of cytomegalovirus exposure and HLA in healthy donors. Both 60 Vbeta primers and 13 Jbeta primers went into the PCR. Here immunoSEQ multiplex PCR was the method, and the copy in TCRdb shows in-frame clones only, minus some. The sample shows about 68,000 clones, approximately 80% of them seen only once. Sequencing used PBMCs. The receptors come from a human donor in good health.

The CDR3 sequence is CASSLLQITEAFF. Here the CDR3 DNA reads TGCGCCAGCAGCTTGTTACAGATCACTGAAGCTTTCTTT. The rearrangement links TRBV5-1 to TRBJ1-1; D is unclear. Germline V lookup: CDR1 SGHRS, CDR2 YFSETQ. This CDR3 comprises 13 residues. Deletions cut 1 base from V and 4 bases from J, with 8 bases between.

J is TRBJ1-1 and V is TRBV6-1; tentatively, D is TRBD1 (6 bases). This CDR3 is 15 amino acids long. Germline CDR1 is MNHNS and CDR2 is SASEGT. V was pared by 5 bases and J by 1 base, with 14 bases between. The CDR3 here is CASSRGGTPNTEAFF. The CDR3, as DNA: TGTGCCAGCAGTAGGGGGGGCACCCCGAACACTGAAGCTTTCTTT.

This clone was picked up one time. The rearrangement joins TRBV21-1 to TRBJ1-6. TRBV21-1 is noted as a pseudogene. The CDR3 is made up of 17 amino acids. CDR3 in amino acids: CASSNPRTGIYNSPLHF. CDR3 DNA: TGTGCCAGCAGCAACCCACGGACGGGAATTTATAATTCACCCCTCCACTTT.

Only one count was recorded for this clone. This chain connects TRBV11-2 to TRBJ1-1; unclear D gene. V lost 8 bases, J lost 0 bases, and 10 bases lay in between. This CDR3 contains 13 residues. Germline V lookup: CDR1 SGHAT, CDR2 FQNNGV. The CDR3 bases are TGTGCCAGCGAGCGGCCTATGAACACTGAAGCTTTCTTT. This translates into CASERPMNTEAFF. Complete variable domain (other parts from reference TRBV11-2 and TRBJ1-1): EAGVAQSPRYKIIEKRQSVAFWCNPISGHATLYWYQQILGQGPKLLIQFQNNGVVDDSQLPKDRFSAERLKGVDSTLKIQPAKLEDSAVYLCASERPMNTEAFFGQGTRLTVV.

The chain uses TRBV30 and TRBJ2-1; a weak D match, TRBD1 (6 bases). CDR1 is GTSNPN and CDR2 is SVGIG in the germline V gene (reference sequence). This CDR3 is built from 14 residues. V gave up 3 bases and J gave up 7 bases, with 16 bases separating them. CDR3 amino acids: CAWSRRLQGNEQFF. Here the CDR3 DNA reads TGTGCCTGGAGCCGAAGATTACAGGGAAATGAGCAGTTCTTC. Supplemented by reference TRBV30 and TRBJ2-1, the full variable domain reads SQTIHQWPATLVQPVGSPLSLECTVEGTSNPNLYWYRQAAGRGLQLLFYSVGIGQISSEVPQNLSASRPQDRQFILSSKKLLLSDSGFYLCAWSRRLQGNEQFFGPGTRLTVL.

V and J are TRBV5-1 and TRBJ1-1; D ambiguous. Trimming cost V 0 bases and J 3 bases, with 6 bases left between them. The CDR3 runs 13 residues. Germline V gene data show CDR1 as SGHRS and CDR2 as YFSETQ. CDR3 nucleotide sequence: TGCGCCAGCAGCTTGGGGCCAGACACTGAAGCTTTCTTT. Amino acids: CASSLGPDTEAFF.

The chain combines TRBV30 with TRBJ1-1, with TRBD1 matching over 7 bases. The CDR3 extends over 12 amino acids. The V segment lost 5 bases and the J segment 1 base; nucleotides outside the gene matches: 1. Germline CDR1 and CDR2: GTSNPN and SVGIG (reference sequence). Here the CDR3 DNA reads TGTGCCTGGGGACAGGAGAACACTGAAGCTTTCTTT. The encoded protein is CAWGQENTEAFF.

This clone occurred a few times. This chain uses TRBV7-2 with TRBJ2-7; D is undetermined. This CDR3 has 13 amino acids. Trimming took off 1 base at V and 3 bases at J, with 7 bases between the two ends. The germline V gene has CDR1 SGHTA and CDR2 FQGNSA. The CDR3 DNA reads TGTGCCAGCAGCTTAGGATACAACTACGAGCAGTACTTC. It specifies CASSLGYNYEQYF.

This chain joins TRBV13 and TRBJ2-1, with 12 bases fitting TRBD2. CDR1 is PRHDT and CDR2 is FYEKMQ in the germline V gene (reference sequence). The CDR3 runs to 15 residues. V gave up 5 bases and J gave up 9 bases; unmatched junction bases: 8. The CDR3: CASSRRLAGETEQFF. CDR3 in DNA: TGTGCCAGCAGCCGGAGACTAGCGGGGGAAACTGAGCAGTTCTTC.

V and J are TRBV12-2 and TRBJ2-5; the table's TRBD1 call for D was not verified on the DNA. TRBV12-2 is marked as a pseudogene. The CDR3 has 17 amino acids. Written as DNA, the CDR3 is TGTGCAAGTCGCTTAAGCGAGGGGGCGTGGGGATGGGAGACCCAGTACTTC. Translated: CASRLSEGAWGWETQYF.

The rearrangement links TRBV7-3 to TRBJ2-7; TRBD1 aligns across 10 bases. The CDR3 is made up of 15 amino acids. The V segment lost 5 bases and the J segment 1 base; nucleotides outside the gene matches: 5. Germline lookup yields CDR1 SGHTA and CDR2 FQGTGA. CDR3 sequence reads: CASSPGTGVSYEQYF. The CDR3 DNA is TGTGCCAGCAGCCCCGGGACAGGGGTTTCCTACGAGCAGTACTTC.

This chain joins TRBV5-1 and TRBJ1-3; 8 bases line up with TRBD1. CDR1 SGHRS and CDR2 YFSETQ come from the germline V gene. The V segment lost 6 bases and the J segment 0 bases; nucleotides outside the gene matches: 5. This CDR3 contains 15 residues. CDR3 sequence (DNA): TGCGCCAGCAACGTCGACAGGGGCTCTGGAAACACCATATATTTT. This sequence encodes CASNVDRGSGNTIYF.

This chain connects TRBV19 to TRBJ2-7, with a possible D match to TRBD1 (5 bases). The CDR3 runs to 13 residues. V was shortened by 7 bases and J by 6 bases, with 16 bases between the two germline ends. Per the germline V gene, CDR1 is LNHDA and CDR2 is SQIVND (reference sequence). The CDR3 DNA follows: TGTGCCAGTAAAGGGCAGGGTGTGACCGAGCAGTACTTC. It yields the protein CASKGQGVTEQYF.

The chain joins TRBV30 to TRBJ1-5, with TRBD1 identical over 8 bases. The CDR3 length is 14 residues. V lost 1 base and J lost 3; bases outside the gene matches: 2. Germline CDR1 and CDR2: GTSNPN and SVGIG (reference sequence). CDR3 sequence (DNA): TGTGCCTGGAGTGGGGACAGGATCAATCAGCCCCAGCATTTT. It translates to CAWSGDRINQPQHF.

J is TRBJ1-2 and V is TRBV7-8; D might be TRBD1 (6 bases). CDR1 and CDR2 (germline): SGHVS, FQNEAQ. The CDR3 contains 13 residues. Trimming shortened V by 5 bases and J by 6 bases, and 13 bases separated the two germline ends. In nucleotides, the CDR3 is TGTGCCAGCAGCGATCGGGGGGGGCATGGCTACACCTTC. Protein sequence: CASSDRGGHGYTF.

The rearrangement uses TRBV27 and TRBJ1-2; D may be TRBD1 (6 bases). CDR1 is MNHEY and CDR2 is SMNVEV in the germline V gene (reference sequence). The CDR3 runs 13 residues. V was cut by 6 bases and J by 7 bases, with 15 bases left in between. CDR3 protein: CASSLTGLGGYTF. The CDR3 nucleotides read TGTGCCAGCAGCCTAACAGGGTTGGGTGGCTACACCTTC.

The J gene is TRBJ1-5, the V gene TRBV6-5; maybe TRBD1 (6 bases). This CDR3 region has 15 residues. Germline V CDR1 and CDR2: MNHEY, SVGAGI. Trimming took 6 bases from V and 2 from J, leaving 14 bases between them. As DNA, the CDR3 is TGTGCCAGCAGCCTCGGGGGGGCTCGCAATCAGCCCCAGCATTTT. It codes for CASSLGGARNQPQHF.

This chain joins TRBV7-6 and TRBJ2-3, with TRBD1 matching 9 bases. Per germline, CDR1 SGHVS and CDR2 FNYEAQ. The V gene end was trimmed by 5 bases and the J gene end by 2 bases; junction bases not matched to a gene: 5. This CDR3 has 15 residues. CDR3 bases: TGTGCCAGCAGCGGACAGGGGCAGGACACAGATACGCAGTATTTT. Its protein product is CASSGQGQDTDTQYF.

This clone was counted a few times. The gene calls are TRBV9 and TRBJ2-3; 11 bases match TRBD2. Unmatched junction bases numbered 9, after V lost 2 bases and J lost 4 bases. The V gene's germline CDR1 is SGDLS and CDR2 YYNGEE. The CDR3 runs to 17 residues. The chain's CDR3 is CASSVASGGTRADTQYF. In DNA form, the CDR3 reads TGTGCCAGCAGCGTGGCTAGCGGGGGGACCCGTGCAGATACGCAGTATTTT.